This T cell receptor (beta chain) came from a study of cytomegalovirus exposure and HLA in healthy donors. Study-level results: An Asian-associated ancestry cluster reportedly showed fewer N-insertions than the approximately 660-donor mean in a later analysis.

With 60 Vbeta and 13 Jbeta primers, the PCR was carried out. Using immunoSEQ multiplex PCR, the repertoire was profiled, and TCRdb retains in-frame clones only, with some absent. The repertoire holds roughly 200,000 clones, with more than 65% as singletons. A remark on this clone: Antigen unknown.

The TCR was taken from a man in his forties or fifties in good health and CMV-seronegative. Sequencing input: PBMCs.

In DNA, the CDR3 is TGTGCCAGCAGCCCCCGGTTAAGGGGGCGGGGAAACACTGAAGCTTTCTTT. Its translation: CASSPRLRGRGNTEAFF. The rearrangement uses TRBV5-8 and TRBJ1-1; 7 positions match TRBD1. The CDR3 has 17 residues. CDR1 is SGHTS, CDR2 YDEGEE, per germline. The ends lost 4 bases at V and 2 bases at J; junction bases unmatched: 14.